The entry below gives a single TCR beta chain sequence along with its context. The TCR beta repertoire was assessed by survey-level immunoSEQ sequencing. Produced via immunoSEQ multiplex PCR; TCRdb's table is partial and in-frame only. The data show roughly 68,000 clones, roughly 93% seen once. Germline V gene data show CDR1 as MRHNA and CDR2 as SNTAGT. The CDR3 spans 14 residues. Trimming stripped 0 bases from V and 0 bases from J, with 3 bases between. The specimen sequenced was PBMCs. V gene TRBV6-4 combines with J gene TRBJ1-5; D unclear. This TCR was recovered from a man aged 35-49 years with rheumatoid arthritis. The CDR3: CASSDSYSNQPQHF. The CDR3, as DNA: TGTGCCAGCAGTGACTCTTATAGCAATCAGCCCCAGCATTTT.